A single TCR beta chain is shown here with its context. The data were obtained in a study of blood T cell repertoires in COVID-19. The overall study: The United States, Italy and Spain provided the acute and convalescent COVID-19 samples. PBMCs, B-cell-depleted T cells, or T cells were the source of the cDNA or gDNA that made up the material.

Trimming cost V 2 bases and J 7 bases, with 15 bases left between them. Looked up from germline, CDR1 is SGDLS and CDR2 is YYNGEE. The CDR3 spans 14 residues. TCRdb's table, derived via immunoSEQ multiplex PCR, lists solely in-frame clones and lacks some. In the table there are 65,000 to 95,000 clones, roughly 80% of which are singletons. This clonotype was obtained from a man aged 60 to 75 with COVID-19, enrolled during active disease. The sequencing sample was made of peripheral blood. This chain connects TRBV9 to TRBJ2-5; no reliable D call. The CDR3 nucleotides read TGTGCCAGCAGCGTCGCCGACTCGTCTCGGACCCAGTACTTC. Its protein product is CASSVADSSRTQYF.